Described below is a single T cell receptor beta chain sequence and its context. This record comes from a study of cytomegalovirus exposure and HLA in healthy donors. V lost 6 bases to trimming and J lost 5 bases, with 13 bases between them. Per the germline V gene, CDR1 is LGHNT and CDR2 is FRNRAP. The length of the CDR3 is 13 residues. 60 Vbeta and 13 Jbeta primers were used in PCR. Libraries were prepared by immunoSEQ multiplex PCR; TCRdb keeps only in-frame clonotypes and omits some of them. This sample has 150,000 to 200,000 clones, with 77% found just once. The sequence was collected from a male donor in good health and CMV-seropositive. V is TRBV12-5 and J is TRBJ1-1; D not resolved. Sequencing was performed on PBMCs. CDR3 sequence: CASGGGEETEAFF. DNA of the CDR3: TGTGCTAGTGGCGGTGGGGAGGAAACTGAAGCTTTCTTT.